These 28 T cell receptor beta chains came from one sample sequenced in a study of OX40 agonist ivuxolimab in advanced cancers. The table came from immunoSEQ multiplex PCR; TCRdb's copy has only in-frame clones and leaves some out. The sample shows over 45,000 clones, roughly 83% of them seen only once. This sample comprised CD4+ or CD8+ T cells sorted from blood, obtained in a trial of the OX40 agonist ivuxolimab. These TCRs come from an adult with an advanced solid tumor such as melanoma, head and neck, liver or kidney cancer.

The chain employs TRBV7-2 and TRBJ2-6; the match to TRBD1 covers 11 bases. This CDR3 has 18 residues. The J segment lost 2 bases and the V segment lost 4 bases, leaving 7 bases of the junction unmatched. Germline V gene sequence: CDR1 SGHTA, CDR2 FQGNSA. DNA of the CDR3: TGTGCCAGCAGCTCCTACGGACAGGGGGCGCCTGGGGCCAACGTCCTGACTTTC. This sequence encodes CASSSYGQGAPGANVLTF.

V is TRBV28 and J is TRBJ2-5; D gene ambiguous. The CDR3 consists of 13 residues. CDR1 is MDHEN, CDR2 SYDVKM, per germline. Trimming left V 3 bases short and J 1 base short, with 6 bases between. In DNA form, the CDR3 reads TGTGCCAGCAGTTTTGGACGCCAAGAGACCCAGTACTTC. This encodes CASSFGRQETQYF. Filled out from reference TRBV28 and TRBJ2-5, the complete variable domain reads DVKVTQSSRYLVKRTGEKVFLECVQDMDHENMFWYRQDPGLGLRLIYFSYDVKMKEKGDIPEGYSVSREKKERFSLILESASTNQTSMYLCASSFGRQETQYFGPGTRLLVL.

V and J are TRBV5-1 and TRBJ2-3; TRBD2 matches 7 bases. From germline, CDR1 is SGHRS and CDR2 YFSETQ. After removal of 7 bases from V and 5 bases from J, the junction contained 10 bases not matched to a gene. CDR3 length: 14 residues. As DNA, the CDR3 is TGCGCCAGCTTTGAGAAAGCGGGGCGAGATACGCAGTATTTT. Its translation is CASFEKAGRDTQYF.

This chain connects TRBV9 to TRBJ2-7; D remains ambiguous. The germline V gene encodes CDR1 SGDLS and CDR2 YYNGEE. CDR3 size: 14 residues. Trimming stripped 0 bases from V and 1 base from J, with 8 bases between. The CDR3 bases are TGTGCCAGCAGCGTAGCTGGAACATCCTACGAGCAGTACTTC. It codes for CASSVAGTSYEQYF.

The V call is TRBV4-3, the J call TRBJ2-3; D may be TRBD2 (6 bases). The CDR3 is 13 residues long. In germline, CDR1 is LGHNA, CDR2 YSLEER. Trimming left V 0 bases short and J 6 bases short, with 7 bases between. CDR3 nucleotides: TGCGCCAGCAGCCAAGAAGGAGGGGATACGCAGTATTTT. Its protein product is CASSQEGGDTQYF.

J is TRBJ2-7 and V is TRBV5-1, with 7 bases lining up with TRBD1. The CDR3 runs to 14 residues. Germline assignment: CDR1 SGHRS and CDR2 YFSETQ. The J segment lost 0 bases and the V segment lost 3 bases, leaving 3 bases of the junction unmatched. CDR3 sequence: CASSSDRSSYEQYF. CDR3 nucleotides: TGCGCCAGCAGCTCGGACAGGAGCTCCTACGAGCAGTACTTC.

This chain joins TRBV9 and TRBJ2-6; D gene ambiguous. In germline, CDR1 is SGDLS, CDR2 YYNGEE. The CDR3 has 15 residues. Trimming pared 6 bases from V and 1 base from J, leaving 11 bases between. CDR3 sequence: CASKRDLSGANVLTF. For the CDR3, the DNA is TGTGCCAGCAAGAGAGATCTTTCTGGGGCCAACGTCCTGACTTTC.

As regards this clone: Compared with germline, one end of the junction differs, possibly owing to a read error. The J gene is TRBJ2-5, the V gene TRBV7-7; TRBD1 aligns across 7 bases. The CDR3 length is 16 residues. Germline V gene lookup returns CDR1 SSHAT and CDR2 FNYEAQ (reference sequence). CDR3 sequence: CASTKGGSSPQETQYF. The CDR3 region has the DNA TGTGCTAGCACCAAAGGGGGCTCGAGCCCCCAAGAGACCCAGTACTTC.

The CDR3 nucleotides are TGTGCCAGTAGTAACGTGGGCATGAACACTGAAGCTTTCTTT. Its protein is CASSNVGMNTEAFF. The gene calls are TRBV19 and TRBJ1-1, with D hard to call. Trimming cost V 4 bases and J 0 bases, with 9 bases left between them. The CDR3 is 14 amino acids. Germline loops: CDR1 LNHDA, CDR2 SQIVND (reference sequence).

This clone appeared a single time. This chain connects TRBV7-9 to TRBJ2-1, with 10 bases lining up with TRBD2. The CDR3 runs to 15 residues. V shed 5 bases and J 8 bases; nucleotides not matched to a gene: 9. Germline V gene data show CDR1 as SEHNR and CDR2 as FQNEAQ (reference sequence). The CDR3 region is CASSGASGRGHEQFF. CDR3 coding DNA: TGTGCCAGCAGCGGAGCTAGCGGGAGAGGTCATGAGCAGTTCTTC.

This clone occurred once. The V call is TRBV7-2, the J call TRBJ2-2, with D uncertain. The V gene lost 1 base and the J gene lost 0 bases, with 3 bases spanning the gap. Germline lookup yields CDR1 SGHTA and CDR2 FQGNSA. This CDR3 has 14 residues. Here the CDR3 DNA reads TGTGCCAGCAGCTTAGACTCGAACACCGGGGAGCTGTTTTTT. Its translation is CASSLDSNTGELFF.

The chain employs TRBV6-5 and TRBJ2-5; D gene uncertain. Germline CDR1 is MNHEY and CDR2 is SVGAGI. The CDR3 length is 14 residues. The V gene lost 3 bases and the J gene lost 4 bases, with 12 bases spanning the gap. The CDR3 DNA follows: TGTGCCAGCAGTTATTTAGGTTGGAGAGAGACCCAGTACTTC. Protein: CASSYLGWRETQYF.

In this sample, this clone is medium-sized. This chain uses TRBV6-1 with TRBJ2-2; either TRBD1 or TRBD2 may fit D (6 bases each). The CDR3 sequence is 15 residues long. Germline assignment: CDR1 MNHNS and CDR2 SASEGT. V was cut by 8 bases and J by 3 bases, with 16 bases left in between. The CDR3 reads CASALGGADTGELFF. CDR3 in DNA: TGTGCCAGCGCTTTGGGGGGCGCGGACACCGGGGAGCTGTTTTTT.

In its sample, this clone was seen once. The genes are TRBV5-1 and TRBJ2-7, with a tentative D call TRBD2 (6 bases). The V and J ends lost 0 bases and 6 bases respectively, with 10 bases between them. This CDR3 has 13 residues. CDR1 is SGHRS and CDR2 is YFSETQ in the germline V gene. CDR3 nucleotide sequence: TGCGCCAGCAGCTTGGGCCAGGGAGGCGAGCAGTACTTC. This translates into CASSLGQGGEQYF.

This chain uses TRBV28 with TRBJ1-5; 7 bases map to TRBD1. Germline-derived CDR1 and CDR2 are MDHEN and SYDVKM. The CDR3 sequence is 16 residues long. The J segment lost 2 bases and the V segment lost 7 bases, leaving 11 bases of the junction unmatched. The CDR3 sequence: CASNRGRAGGNQPQHF. Here the CDR3 DNA reads TGTGCCAGCAACAGGGGCCGCGCCGGGGGCAATCAGCCCCAGCATTTT.

The chain has TRBV11-1 and TRBJ2-1; 9 bases are shared with TRBD1. V trimming: 6 bases; J trimming: 6 bases; junction bases outside the gene matches: 9. The CDR3 is made up of 15 amino acids. CDR1 is SGHAT and CDR2 is FQDESV in the germline V gene (reference sequence). This CDR3 reads CASRRTGVEGNEQFF. CDR3 nucleotide sequence: TGTGCCAGCAGGAGGACAGGGGTTGAGGGCAATGAGCAGTTCTTC.

This sequence joins TRBV28 and TRBJ1-5; D unclear. CDR1 MDHEN and CDR2 SYDVKM come from the germline V gene. Between the trimmed V and J ends, which lost 7 bases and 2 bases, there was a span of 12 bases. The CDR3 spans 14 residues. CDR3 amino acids: CASKPAGGNQPQHF. The CDR3 DNA is TGTGCCAGCAAGCCGGCTGGGGGCAATCAGCCCCAGCATTTT.

V and J are TRBV6-5 and TRBJ2-2; D is uncertain. This CDR3 is built from 15 residues. In germline, CDR1 is MNHEY, CDR2 SVGAGI. V shed 2 bases and J shed 5 bases, with 12 bases lying between them. The CDR3 sequence: CASSYRQNPTGELFF. CDR3 DNA sequence: TGTGCCAGCAGTTACAGGCAGAATCCTACCGGGGAGCTGTTTTTT.

J is TRBJ2-7 and V is TRBV28; D is undetermined. V was trimmed by 5 bases and J by 5 bases, leaving 7 bases between them. Germline loops: CDR1 MDHEN, CDR2 SYDVKM. The CDR3 length is 11 residues. The CDR3 coding sequence is TGTGCCAGCAGTACTCCCCACGAGCAGTACTTC. Translation: CASSTPHEQYF. Full variable domain (rest looked up from reference TRBV28 and TRBJ2-7): DVKVTQSSRYLVKRTGEKVFLECVQDMDHENMFWYRQDPGLGLRLIYFSYDVKMKEKGDIPEGYSVSREKKERFSLILESASTNQTSMYLCASSTPHEQYFGPGTRLTVT.

This rearrangement joins TRBV7-9 to TRBJ2-5; D gene ambiguous. CDR1 and CDR2 from the germline V gene are SEHNR and FQNEAQ (reference sequence). V was shortened by 3 bases and J by 5 bases, with 7 bases between the two germline ends. The CDR3 has 12 amino acids. In DNA, the CDR3 is TGTGCCAGCAGCTTGATGGGGGAGACCCAGTACTTC. Translated: CASSLMGETQYF.

The rearrangement links TRBV11-2 to TRBJ1-2; D is unclear. Trimming pared 6 bases from V and 4 bases from J, leaving 12 bases between. The CDR3 spans 13 residues. Per germline, CDR1 SGHAT and CDR2 FQNNGV. The CDR3 reads CASRSTQSYGYTF. In nucleotides, the CDR3 is TGTGCCAGCAGATCTACCCAGAGCTATGGCTACACCTTC.

The DNA for the CDR3 is TGTGCCAGCAGCTTAGTTGGGACTAGCGGCTACGAGCAGTACTTC. Residues: CASSLVGTSGYEQYF. The chain carries TRBV11-2 and TRBJ2-7, with 11 bases aligning to TRBD2. Germline V gives CDR1 SGHAT, CDR2 FQNNGV. Trimming removed 1 base from V and 3 bases from J; junction bases left unmatched: 2. This CDR3 is 15 amino acids long.

The chain has TRBV2 and TRBJ2-5, with D possibly being TRBD1 (5 bases). Trimming removed 3 bases at V and 3 bases at J, with 8 bases between. There are 13 residues in the CDR3. CDR1 and CDR2 (germline): SNHLY, FYNNEI. The chain's CDR3 is CASSEGREETQYF. CDR3 DNA: TGTGCCAGCAGTGAGGGCAGGGAAGAGACCCAGTACTTC.

This chain links TRBV5-6 with TRBJ1-3; D ambiguous. Per germline, CDR1 SGHDT and CDR2 YYEEEE. Trimming left V 0 bases short and J 0 bases short, with 7 bases between. There are 15 residues in the CDR3. The CDR3 region is CASSLVAASGNTIYF. The CDR3 DNA follows: TGTGCCAGCAGCTTGGTAGCTGCCTCTGGAAACACCATATATTTT.

This chain joins TRBV7-8 and TRBJ1-5, with a possible D match to TRBD1 (6 bases). This CDR3 comprises 16 residues. With 4 bases removed from V and 7 bases from J, the gap between germline ends came to 20 bases. Germline loops: CDR1 SGHVS, CDR2 FQNEAQ. CDR3 in DNA: TGTGCCAGCAGCTCACGGGTGCACAGGGCTCCCCAGCCCCAGCATTTT. This translates into CASSSRVHRAPQPQHF.

V and J are TRBV7-8 and TRBJ1-3; D is unresolved. The V end was cut by 0 bases, the J end by 3 bases, with 12 bases between. This CDR3 is 16 amino acids long. Germline V gene lookup returns CDR1 SGHVS and CDR2 FQNEAQ. CDR3 protein: CASSLASVAFGNTIYF. The DNA for the CDR3 is TGTGCCAGCAGCTTAGCGTCCGTAGCTTTTGGAAACACCATATATTTT.

The chain uses TRBV27 and TRBJ2-3, with D maybe TRBD2 (6 bases). Trimming took 4 bases from V and 3 from J, leaving 14 bases between them. From germline, CDR1 is MNHEY and CDR2 SMNVEV (reference sequence). The CDR3 runs to 15 residues. CDR3: CASSYGGRTTDTQYF. CDR3 bases: TGTGCCAGCAGTTACGGGGGACGGACAACAGATACGCAGTATTTT.

The V and J genes are TRBV6-4 and TRBJ1-5; D might be TRBD1 (5 bases). This CDR3 has 17 residues. Germline V gene data show CDR1 as MRHNA and CDR2 as SNTAGT. Trimming removed 2 bases from V and 2 bases from J, with 16 bases in between. CDR3 residues: CASSDLSKGSGNQPQHF. CDR3 bases: TGTGCCAGCAGTGACCTATCCAAGGGGAGCGGCAATCAGCCCCAGCATTTT.